This T cell receptor (beta chain) stems from a study of sequential checkpoint blockade in melanoma. Turning to the study itself: Twenty-two patients had matched tumor biopsies before treatment and at week 13 after nivolumab or ipilimumab alone. The study, taken as a whole, reports: Response in arm A was associated with pretreatment TIL clonality.

Data came from immunoSEQ multiplex PCR; TCRdb stores just in-frame clones and leaves some out. This table has about 5,100 clones, 20% appearing once. This clone was counted between two and nine times. Antigen: not known. This CDR3 region has 14 residues. V was shortened by 5 bases and J by 5 bases, with 15 bases between the two germline ends. Germline CDR1 reads LNHNV; CDR2 reads YYDKDF (reference sequence). The treatment is: randomized to nivolumab then ipilimumab (arm A) or the reverse (arm B). The clonotype was recovered from a human donor with melanoma. V gene TRBV15 combines with J gene TRBJ1-1; the D gene is possibly TRBD1 (5 bases). Sequences were derived from tumor tissue (inferred from file names), sampled from a patient given nivolumab and ipilimumab in sequence. As DNA, the CDR3 is TGTGCCACCAGCGTTGCTTTCGGGGGGACTGAAGCTTTCTTT. Translation gives CATSVAFGGTEAFF. Supplemented by reference TRBV15 and TRBJ1-1, the full variable domain reads DAMVIQNPRYQVTQFGKPVTLSCSQTLNHNVMYWYQQKSSQAPKLLFHYYDKDFNNEADTPDNFQSRRPNTSFCFLDIRSPGLGDTAMYLCATSVAFGGTEAFFGQGTRLTVV.